The 5 T cell receptor beta chains reported below all come from one sample, sequenced in a study of T cell responses to AZD1222 COVID-19 vaccine. Clones were sequenced by immunoSEQ multiplex PCR, and TCRdb holds only the in-frame ones, with some missing. The data hold tens of thousands of clones, with under 90% observed a single time. The material sequenced was peripheral blood, taken on day 0 of AZD1222 vaccination. All receptors derive from an adult in good health.

This clone was recorded once. J is TRBJ1-5 and V is TRBV6-6; perhaps TRBD1 as D (5 bases). With 5 bases removed from V and 1 base from J, the gap between germline ends came to 18 bases. Germline lookup yields CDR1 MNHNY and CDR2 SVGAGI (reference sequence). The CDR3 is made up of 17 amino acids. CDR3 loop: CASSPFGGRTSNQPQHF. Here the CDR3 DNA reads TGTGCCAGCAGTCCCTTTGGGGGGAGGACAAGCAATCAGCCCCAGCATTTT.

The chain links TRBV6-5 to TRBJ2-3, with TRBD2 matching 10 bases. With 2 bases clipped from V and 5 bases from J, the junction kept 4 bases outside the gene matches. Germline V gene sequence: CDR1 MNHEY, CDR2 SVGAGI. The CDR3 has 15 amino acids. This chain's CDR3 is CASSYLAGVVDTQYF. CDR3 in DNA: TGTGCCAGCAGTTACCTAGCGGGAGTTGTAGATACGCAGTATTTT.

The chain recombines TRBV19 with TRBJ2-3, with 7 bases lining up with TRBD2. Germline CDR1 and CDR2: LNHDA and SQIVND (reference sequence). After removal of 4 bases from V and 0 bases from J, the junction contained 4 bases not matched to a gene. The CDR3 is 15 amino acids. In DNA form, the CDR3 reads TGTGCCAGTAGTAGGGTAGCGGGCAGCACAGATACGCAGTATTTT. It encodes CASSRVAGSTDTQYF.

The chain combines TRBV5-5 with TRBJ1-5; a possible D gene is TRBD1 (5 bases). The germline V and J ends were trimmed by 4 bases and 4 bases, with 15 bases remaining between them. CDR1 SGHKS and CDR2 YYEKEE come from the germline V gene (reference sequence). The CDR3 has 15 residues. This CDR3 reads CASSLGLNFNQPQHF. CDR3 DNA: TGTGCCAGCAGCCTGGGACTCAATTTTAATCAGCCCCAGCATTTT. Full variable domain (missing parts from reference TRBV5-5 and TRBJ1-5): DAGVTQSPTHLIKTRGQQVTLRCSPISGHKSVSWYQQVLGQGPQFIFQYYEKEERGRGNFPDRFSARQFPNYSSELNVNALLLGDSALYLCASSLGLNFNQPQHFGDGTRLSIL.

V is TRBV5-1 and J is TRBJ1-5; D is possibly TRBD1 (5 bases). CDR1 is SGHRS and CDR2 is YFSETQ in the germline V gene. Trimming shortened V by 2 bases and J by 5 bases, and 14 bases separated the two germline ends. The CDR3 contains 15 residues. DNA for the CDR3: TGCGCCAGCAGCTTAGATGACAGTTCTTATCAGCCCCAGCATTTT. It codes for CASSLDDSSYQPQHF.